This TCR beta chain stems from a study of shared clonotypes between healthy human individuals. Study-wide results and caveats: The study generally estimated greater richness for naive than memory subsets.

J was trimmed by 3 bases and V by 6 bases; bases with no gene match: 13. Germline-derived CDR1 and CDR2 are LNHDA and SQIVND (reference sequence). The CDR3 spans 16 residues. Repertoires were generated with immunoSEQ multiplex PCR, while TCRdb's copy carries only in-frame clones and drops some. The data contain roughly 2.5 million clones, just over 90% of them singletons. This clone was recorded a few times. The antigen is unknown. The sample consisted of naive CD4+ T cells sorted from blood. Documented subset: CD45RA+ positively selected. The clonotype comes from a man aged 18-30 years in good health. The chain has TRBV19 and TRBJ1-1; 7 positions agree with TRBD1. CDR3 coding DNA: TGTGCCAGTAGGCGTTGGTACCAGGGGGGGGACACTGAAGCTTTCTTT. Residues: CASRRWYQGGDTEAFF.